This T cell receptor (beta chain) was sequenced in a study of cytomegalovirus exposure and HLA in healthy donors. The V and J ends lost 7 bases and 0 bases respectively, with 10 bases between them. This CDR3 spans 14 amino acids. Germline V lookup: CDR1 MNHEY, CDR2 SVGAGI. Separate from the roughly 700-subject first cohort, the approximately 120-subject validation cohort was the one that the donors belonged to. Study conclusions and caveats: Reports described diagnosis of cytomegalovirus status by the classifier as highly specific and sensitive.

In the case of this clone: The target antigen is unknown.

Only in-frame clones appear in the TCRdb table, and some are missing; sequencing was by immunoSEQ multiplex PCR. The sample has about 98,000 clones; roughly 87% are singletons. The sample taken for sequencing was PBMCs. The TCR sequence derives from a man between 18 and 35 years old in good health and CMV-seropositive. The chain has TRBV6-5 and TRBJ2-1, with D unclear. CDR3 amino acids: CASKPPSSYNEQFF. The CDR3 coding sequence is TGTGCCAGCAAGCCACCGAGCTCCTACAATGAGCAGTTCTTC.